This TCR beta chain was sequenced for a study of control samples from healthy donors and cancer patients. Clones were sequenced by immunoSEQ multiplex PCR, and TCRdb holds only the in-frame ones, with some missing. Among 100,000 to 150,000 clones listed, around 87% were seen once. CDR3 length equals 15 residues. The ends were cut back, 3 bases at V and 2 bases at J, with 13 bases in the middle. The V gene's germline CDR1 is SGHTA and CDR2 FQGNSA. The genes are TRBV7-2 and TRBJ1-1; D not certain. This clonotype was sampled from a man aged 55 to 69 in good health. Sequencing was done on a sample of blood. The CDR3 here is CASSFSPLINTEAFF. The CDR3 nucleotides are TGTGCCAGCAGCTTTTCTCCATTAATCAACACTGAAGCTTTCTTT.